This T cell receptor beta chain derives from a study of cytomegalovirus exposure and HLA in healthy donors. The PCR had 60 Vbeta and 13 Jbeta primers. Method: immunoSEQ multiplex PCR; TCRdb's copy keeps in-frame clones and lacks some. This table has about 120,000 clones, roughly 77% appearing once. Germline V gene lookup returns CDR1 SGHRS and CDR2 YFSETQ. V lost 5 bases, J lost 0 bases, and 9 bases lay in between. This CDR3 spans 13 amino acids. Sequencing used PBMCs. The chain joins TRBV5-1 to TRBJ2-7; D unresolved. The TCR comes from a man between 45 and 60 years old in good health and CMV-seropositive. The CDR3 reads CASSTQSSYEQYF. CDR3 in DNA: TGCGCCAGCAGTACACAGAGCTCCTACGAGCAGTACTTC.